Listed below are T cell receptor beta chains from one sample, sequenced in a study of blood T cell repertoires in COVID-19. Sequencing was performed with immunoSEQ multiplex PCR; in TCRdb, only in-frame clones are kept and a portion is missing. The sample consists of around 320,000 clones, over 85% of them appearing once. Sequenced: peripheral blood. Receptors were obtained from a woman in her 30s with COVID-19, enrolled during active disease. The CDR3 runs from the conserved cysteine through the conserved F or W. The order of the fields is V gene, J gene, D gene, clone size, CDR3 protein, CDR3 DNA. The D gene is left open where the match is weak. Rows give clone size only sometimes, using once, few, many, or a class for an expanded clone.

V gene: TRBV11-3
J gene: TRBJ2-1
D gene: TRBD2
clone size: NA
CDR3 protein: CASSPTSGGHNEQFF
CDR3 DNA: TGTGCCAGCAGCCCGACTAGCGGGGGCCACAATGAGCAGTTCTTC

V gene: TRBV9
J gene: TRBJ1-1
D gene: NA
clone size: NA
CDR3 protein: CASRTRGRDTEAFF
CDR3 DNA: TGTGCCAGCAGGACCCGAGGGCGGGACACTGAAGCTTTCTTT

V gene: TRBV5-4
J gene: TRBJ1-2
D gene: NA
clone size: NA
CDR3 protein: CASSRDEDGYTF
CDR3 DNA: TGTGCCAGCAGCCGGGATGAGGATGGCTACACCTTC

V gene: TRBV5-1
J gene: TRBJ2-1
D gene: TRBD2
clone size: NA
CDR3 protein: CASGRGLAGVEDEQFF
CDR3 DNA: TGCGCCAGCGGAAGGGGACTAGCGGGGGTTGAAGATGAGCAGTTCTTC

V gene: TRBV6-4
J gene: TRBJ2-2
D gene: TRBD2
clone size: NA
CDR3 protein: CATRRRGSTNTGELFF
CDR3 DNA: TGTGCCACCCGGAGGCGGGGGAGCACGAACACCGGGGAGCTGTTTTTT

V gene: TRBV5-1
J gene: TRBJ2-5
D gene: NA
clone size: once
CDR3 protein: CASSSIAVRETQYF
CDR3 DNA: TGCGCCAGCAGCTCCATAGCGGTCCGGGAGACCCAGTACTTC

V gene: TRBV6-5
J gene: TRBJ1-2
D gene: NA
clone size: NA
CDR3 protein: CASSYSRSRRGYTF
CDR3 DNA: TGTGCCAGCAGTTACTCTCGAAGTAGGCGGGGCTACACCTTC

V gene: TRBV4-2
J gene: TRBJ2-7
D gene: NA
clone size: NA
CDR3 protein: CASSQRGGPTYEQYF
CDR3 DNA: TGTGCCAGCAGCCAAAGGGGAGGACCCACCTACGAGCAGTACTTC

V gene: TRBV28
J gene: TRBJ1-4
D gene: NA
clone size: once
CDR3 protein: CASSIGAANEKLFF
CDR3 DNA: TGTGCCAGCAGTATAGGGGCGGCTAATGAAAAACTGTTTTTT

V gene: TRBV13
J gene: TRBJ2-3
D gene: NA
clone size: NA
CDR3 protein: CASSLGQGTDTQYF
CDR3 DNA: TGTGCCAGCAGCTTAGGACAGGGCACAGATACGCAGTATTTT

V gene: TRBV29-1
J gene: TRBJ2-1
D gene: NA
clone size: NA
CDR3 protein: CSVDRYNEQFF
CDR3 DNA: TGCAGCGTTGACAGATACAATGAGCAGTTCTTC

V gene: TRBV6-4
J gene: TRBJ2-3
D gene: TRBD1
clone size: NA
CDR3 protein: CASSEQGQGSDTQYF
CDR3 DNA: TGTGCCAGCAGTGAACAGGGACAGGGCTCAGATACGCAGTATTTT

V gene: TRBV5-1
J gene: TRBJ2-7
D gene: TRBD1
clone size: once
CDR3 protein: CASTVTGGNYEQYF
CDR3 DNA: TGCGCCAGTACCGTTACAGGGGGCAACTACGAGCAGTACTTC

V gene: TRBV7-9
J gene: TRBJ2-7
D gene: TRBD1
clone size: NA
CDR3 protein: CASSLVWDRVAEQYF
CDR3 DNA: TGTGCCAGCAGCCTTGTCTGGGACAGGGTCGCCGAGCAGTACTTC

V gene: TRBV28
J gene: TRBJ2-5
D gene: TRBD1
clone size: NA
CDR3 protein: CASTLGTGGAETQYF
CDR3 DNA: TGTGCCAGCACCCTCGGGACAGGGGGCGCAGAGACCCAGTACTTC

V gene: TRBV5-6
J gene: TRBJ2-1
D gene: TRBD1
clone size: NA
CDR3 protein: CASSFRQGGVNEQFF
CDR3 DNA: TGTGCCAGCAGCTTTCGACAGGGTGGAGTGAATGAGCAGTTCTTC

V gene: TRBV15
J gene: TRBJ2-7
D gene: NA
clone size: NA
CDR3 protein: CATSVLGLSYEQYF
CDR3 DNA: TGTGCCACCAGCGTCCTCGGACTCTCCTACGAGCAGTACTTC

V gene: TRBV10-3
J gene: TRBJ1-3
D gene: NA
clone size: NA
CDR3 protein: CAARRDSGNTIYF
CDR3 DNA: TGTGCCGCCCGGAGGGACTCTGGAAACACCATATATTTT

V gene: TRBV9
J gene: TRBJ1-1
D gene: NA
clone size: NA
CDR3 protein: CASSVGHSGNTEAFF
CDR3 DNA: TGTGCCAGCAGCGTCGGTCACTCAGGGAACACTGAAGCTTTCTTT

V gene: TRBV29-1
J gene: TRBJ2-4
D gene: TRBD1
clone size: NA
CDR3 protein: CSVEPNRGNIQYF
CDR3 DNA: TGCAGCGTTGAACCTAACAGGGGCAACATTCAGTACTTC

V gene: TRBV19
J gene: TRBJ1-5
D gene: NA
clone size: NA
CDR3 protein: CASRRSNQPQHF
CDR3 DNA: TGTGCCAGTAGGAGATCGAATCAGCCCCAGCATTTT

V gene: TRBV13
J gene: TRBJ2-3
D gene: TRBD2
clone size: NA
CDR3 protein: CASSFSGGGANAQYF
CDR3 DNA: TGTGCCAGCAGCTTTAGCGGGGGGGGAGCCAACGCGCAGTATTTT

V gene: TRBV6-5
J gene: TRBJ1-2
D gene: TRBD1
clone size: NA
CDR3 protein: CASGVTTGQGGGYTF
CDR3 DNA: TGTGCCAGCGGAGTGACCACGGGACAGGGAGGTGGCTACACCTTC

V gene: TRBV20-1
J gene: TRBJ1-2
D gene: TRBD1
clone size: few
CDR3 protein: CSASGGTGANYGYTF
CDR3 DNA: TGCAGTGCTAGTGGGGGGACAGGGGCTAACTATGGCTACACCTTC

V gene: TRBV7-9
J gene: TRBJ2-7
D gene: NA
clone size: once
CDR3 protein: CASSLTQGPTYEQYF
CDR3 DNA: TGTGCCAGCAGCTTAACACAGGGCCCCACCTACGAGCAGTACTTC

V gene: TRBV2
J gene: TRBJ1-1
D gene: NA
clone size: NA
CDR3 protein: CASSVSRHTEAFF
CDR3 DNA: TGTGCCAGCAGTGTTAGCAGACACACTGAAGCTTTCTTT

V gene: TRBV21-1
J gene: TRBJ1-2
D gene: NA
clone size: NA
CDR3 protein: CASSKERASHSLNYGYTF
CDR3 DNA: TGTGCCAGCAGCAAAGAGCGGGCTTCCCATTCACTTAACTATGGCTACACCTTC

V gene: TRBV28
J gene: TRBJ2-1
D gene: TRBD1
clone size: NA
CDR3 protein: CASSVRGLQPNNEQFF
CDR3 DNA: TGTGCCAGCAGTGTCAGGGGGCTGCAACCTAACAATGAGCAGTTCTTC

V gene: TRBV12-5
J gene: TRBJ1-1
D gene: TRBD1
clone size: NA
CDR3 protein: CASGSMDRGNTEAFF
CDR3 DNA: TGTGCTAGTGGTTCGATGGACAGGGGAAACACTGAAGCTTTCTTT

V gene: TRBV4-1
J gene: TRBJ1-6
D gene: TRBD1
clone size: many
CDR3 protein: CASSQPGQGHSPLHF
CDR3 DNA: TGCGCCAGCAGCCAACCGGGACAGGGACACTCACCCCTCCACTTT

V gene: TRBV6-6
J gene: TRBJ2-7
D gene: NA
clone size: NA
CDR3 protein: CASSYSGQGTYEQYF
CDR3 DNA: TGTGCCAGCAGTTACTCGGGTCAGGGCACCTACGAGCAGTACTTC

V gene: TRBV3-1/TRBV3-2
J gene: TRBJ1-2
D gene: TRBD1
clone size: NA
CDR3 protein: CASSRQGADGYTF
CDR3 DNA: TGTGCCAGCAGCCGACAGGGGGCGGATGGCTACACCTTC

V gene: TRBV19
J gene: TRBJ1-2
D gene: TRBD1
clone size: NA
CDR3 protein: CASSIGTASYGYTF
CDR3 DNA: TGTGCCAGTAGTATCGGGACAGCTTCGTATGGCTACACCTTC

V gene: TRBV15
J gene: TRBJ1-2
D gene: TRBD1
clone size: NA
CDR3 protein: CATSRDLLGTVF
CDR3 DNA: TGTGCCACCAGCAGAGATCTGCTGGGGACAGTCTTC

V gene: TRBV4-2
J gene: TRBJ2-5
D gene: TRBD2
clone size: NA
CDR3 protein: CASSHQLAGGGETQYF
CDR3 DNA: TGTGCCAGCAGCCACCAGCTAGCGGGGGGCGGGGAGACCCAGTACTTC

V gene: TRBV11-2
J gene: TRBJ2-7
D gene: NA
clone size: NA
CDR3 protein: CASSPYIAERSEQYF
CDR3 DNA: TGTGCCAGCAGCCCCTATATTGCAGAGAGGTCCGAGCAGTACTTC

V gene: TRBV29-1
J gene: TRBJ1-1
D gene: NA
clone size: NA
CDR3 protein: CSVEGTGMRETEAFF
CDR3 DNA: TGCAGCGTTGAGGGTACAGGGATGAGGGAAACTGAAGCTTTCTTT

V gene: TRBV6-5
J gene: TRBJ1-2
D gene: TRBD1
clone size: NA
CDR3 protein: CATCSRGEGAGYTF
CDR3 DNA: TGTGCCACATGCAGCCGGGGTGAGGGGGCTGGCTACACCTTC

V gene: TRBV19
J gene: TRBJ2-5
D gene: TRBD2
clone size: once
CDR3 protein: CATSSGGHPETQYF
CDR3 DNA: TGTGCCACCTCTAGCGGGGGGCACCCAGAGACCCAGTACTTC

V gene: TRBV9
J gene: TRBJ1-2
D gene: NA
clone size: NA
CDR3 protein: CASSIGQGYTF
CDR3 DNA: TGTGCCAGCAGCATAGGACAGGGCTACACCTTC

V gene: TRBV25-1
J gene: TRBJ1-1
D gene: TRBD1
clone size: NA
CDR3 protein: CASTPPGRGRAEAFF
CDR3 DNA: TGTGCCAGCACCCCCCCGGGCAGGGGGAGAGCTGAAGCTTTCTTT

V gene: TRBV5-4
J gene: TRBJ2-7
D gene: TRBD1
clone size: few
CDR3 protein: CASSYPGQGREQYF
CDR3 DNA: TGTGCCAGCAGCTACCCGGGACAGGGTCGCGAGCAGTACTTC

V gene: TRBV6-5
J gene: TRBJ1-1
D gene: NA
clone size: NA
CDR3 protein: CASSSTQGRTEAFF
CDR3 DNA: TGTGCCAGCAGTTCCACCCAGGGGAGAACTGAAGCTTTCTTT

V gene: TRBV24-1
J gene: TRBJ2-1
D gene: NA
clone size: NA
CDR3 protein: CATSDQPDSEQFF
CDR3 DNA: TGTGCCACCAGTGACCAACCGGACAGTGAGCAGTTCTTC

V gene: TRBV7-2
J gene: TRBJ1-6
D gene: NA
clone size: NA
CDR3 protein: CASSLVVTGISSYNSPLHF
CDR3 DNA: TGTGCCAGCAGCTTAGTTGTGACAGGAATTAGCTCCTATAATTCACCCCTCCACTTT

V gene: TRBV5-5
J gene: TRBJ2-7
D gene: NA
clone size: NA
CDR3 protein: CASSWARNYEQYF
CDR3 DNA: TGTGCCAGCAGCTGGGCAAGAAACTACGAGCAGTACTTC

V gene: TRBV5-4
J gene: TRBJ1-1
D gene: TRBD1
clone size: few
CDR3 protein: CATRDSMNTEAFF
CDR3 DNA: TGTGCCACCCGGGACAGCATGAACACTGAAGCTTTCTTT

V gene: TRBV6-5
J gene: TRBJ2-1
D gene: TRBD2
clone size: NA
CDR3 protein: CASSYRLAGGLGEQFF
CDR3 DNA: TGTGCCAGCAGTTACCGACTAGCGGGGGGGCTGGGTGAGCAGTTCTTC

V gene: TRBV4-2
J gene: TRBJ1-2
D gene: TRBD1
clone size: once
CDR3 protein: CASSQERDRGDGYTF
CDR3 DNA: TGTGCCAGCAGCCAAGAGAGGGACAGGGGGGATGGCTACACCTTC

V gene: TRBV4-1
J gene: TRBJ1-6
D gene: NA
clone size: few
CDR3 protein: CASSQDFLGANSPLHF
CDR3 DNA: TGCGCCAGCAGCCAAGATTTTCTGGGGGCTAATTCACCCCTCCACTTT

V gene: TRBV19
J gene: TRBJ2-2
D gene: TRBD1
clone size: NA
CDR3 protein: CASSRDRGQVGELFF
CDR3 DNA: TGTGCCAGTAGTAGAGACAGGGGGCAAGTCGGGGAGCTGTTTTTT

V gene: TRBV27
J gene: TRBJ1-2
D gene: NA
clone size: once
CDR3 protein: CASSLTGNYGYTF
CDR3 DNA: TGTGCCAGCAGTCTCACAGGGAACTATGGCTACACCTTC

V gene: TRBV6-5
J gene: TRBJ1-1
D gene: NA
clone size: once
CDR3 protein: CASRYEGGGTEAFF
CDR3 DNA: TGTGCCAGCAGGTACGAGGGGGGGGGCACTGAAGCTTTCTTT

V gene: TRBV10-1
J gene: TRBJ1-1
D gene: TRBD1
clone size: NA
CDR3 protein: CASSEGTENTEAFF
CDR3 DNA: TGCGCCAGCAGTGAGGGGACAGAGAACACTGAAGCTTTCTTT

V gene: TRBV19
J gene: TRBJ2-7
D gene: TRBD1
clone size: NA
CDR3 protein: CASSPSDRWVREQYF
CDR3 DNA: TGTGCCAGTAGTCCGTCGGACAGGTGGGTTAGGGAGCAGTACTTC